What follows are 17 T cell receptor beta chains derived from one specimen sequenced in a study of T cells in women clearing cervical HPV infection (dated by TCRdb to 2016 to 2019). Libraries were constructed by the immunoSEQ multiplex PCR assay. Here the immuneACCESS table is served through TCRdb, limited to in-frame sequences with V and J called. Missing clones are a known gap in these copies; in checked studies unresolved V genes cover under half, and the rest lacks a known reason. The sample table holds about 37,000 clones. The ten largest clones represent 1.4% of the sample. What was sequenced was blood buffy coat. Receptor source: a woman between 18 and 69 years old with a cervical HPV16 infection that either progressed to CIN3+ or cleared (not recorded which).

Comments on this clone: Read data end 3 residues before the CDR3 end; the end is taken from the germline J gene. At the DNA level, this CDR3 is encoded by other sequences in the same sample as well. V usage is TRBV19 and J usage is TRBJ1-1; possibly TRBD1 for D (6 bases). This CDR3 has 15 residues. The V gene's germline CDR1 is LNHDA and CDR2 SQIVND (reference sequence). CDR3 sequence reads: CASSFSQGSRGEAFF. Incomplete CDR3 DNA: TGTGCCAGTAGTTTCTCACAGGGTTCCCGTGGGGAA. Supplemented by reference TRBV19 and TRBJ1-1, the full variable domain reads DGGITQSPKYLFRKEGQNVTLSCEQNLNHDAMYWYRQDPGQGLRLIYYSQIVNDFQKGDIAEGYSVSREKKESFPLTVTSAQKNPTAFYLCASSFSQGSRGEAFFGQGTRLTVV.

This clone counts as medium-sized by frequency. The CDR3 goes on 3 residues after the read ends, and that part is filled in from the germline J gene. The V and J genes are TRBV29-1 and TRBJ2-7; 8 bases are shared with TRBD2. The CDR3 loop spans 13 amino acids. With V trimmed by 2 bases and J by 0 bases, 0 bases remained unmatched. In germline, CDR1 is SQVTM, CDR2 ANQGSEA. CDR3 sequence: CSVELAGSYEQYF. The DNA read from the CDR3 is TGCAGCGTTGAACTAGCGGGCTCCTACGAG.

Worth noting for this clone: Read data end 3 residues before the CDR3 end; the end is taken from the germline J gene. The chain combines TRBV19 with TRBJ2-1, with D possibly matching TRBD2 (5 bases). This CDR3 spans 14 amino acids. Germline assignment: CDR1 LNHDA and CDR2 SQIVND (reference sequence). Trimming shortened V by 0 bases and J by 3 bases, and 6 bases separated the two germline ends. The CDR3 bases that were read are TGTGCCAGTAGTATAGAACTAGGCTACAATGAG. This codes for CASSIELGYNE. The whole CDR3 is CASSIELGYNEQFF.

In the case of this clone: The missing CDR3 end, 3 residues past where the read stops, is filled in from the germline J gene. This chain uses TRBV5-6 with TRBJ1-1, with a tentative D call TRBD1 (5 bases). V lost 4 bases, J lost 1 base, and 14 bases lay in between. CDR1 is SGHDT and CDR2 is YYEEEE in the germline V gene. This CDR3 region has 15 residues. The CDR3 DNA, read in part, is TGTGCCAGCAGCCAGACCGACAGAGAGAACACTGAA. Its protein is CASSQTDRENTE. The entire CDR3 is CASSQTDRENTEAFF.

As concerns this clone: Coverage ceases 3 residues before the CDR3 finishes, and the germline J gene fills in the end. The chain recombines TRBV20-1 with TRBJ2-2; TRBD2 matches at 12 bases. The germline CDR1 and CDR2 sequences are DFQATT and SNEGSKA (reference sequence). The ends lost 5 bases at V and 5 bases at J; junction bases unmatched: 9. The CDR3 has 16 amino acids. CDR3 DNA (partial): TGCAGTGCTCTTACTAGCGGGAGGACGGGGACCGGGGAG. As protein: CSALTSGRTGTGE. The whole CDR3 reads CSALTSGRTGTGELFF.

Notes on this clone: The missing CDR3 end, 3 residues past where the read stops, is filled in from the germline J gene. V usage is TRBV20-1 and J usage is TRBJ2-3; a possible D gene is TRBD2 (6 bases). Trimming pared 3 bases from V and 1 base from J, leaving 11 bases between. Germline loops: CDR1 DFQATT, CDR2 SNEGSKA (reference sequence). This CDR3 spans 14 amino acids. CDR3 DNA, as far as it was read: TGCAGTGCTAGGCTCATAGCGGGCACAGATACG. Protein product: CSARLIAGTDT. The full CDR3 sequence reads CSARLIAGTDTQYF.

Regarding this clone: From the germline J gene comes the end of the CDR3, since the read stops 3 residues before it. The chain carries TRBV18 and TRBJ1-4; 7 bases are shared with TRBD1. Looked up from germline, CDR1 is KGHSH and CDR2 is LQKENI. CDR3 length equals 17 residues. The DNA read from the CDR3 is TGTGCCAGCTCATCCCAACAGGGGCAGAGGAGGGCCAACGTA. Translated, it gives CASSSQQGQRRANV. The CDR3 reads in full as CASSSQQGQRRANVLFF.

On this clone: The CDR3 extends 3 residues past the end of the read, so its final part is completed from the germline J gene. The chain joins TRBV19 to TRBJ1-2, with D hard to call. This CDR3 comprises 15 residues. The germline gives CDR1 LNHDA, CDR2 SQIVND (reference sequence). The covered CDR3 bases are TGTGCCAGTAGTGGACTAGCGGGTTCCTACAATGAC. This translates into CASSGLAGSYND. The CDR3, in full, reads CASSGLAGSYNDYTF.

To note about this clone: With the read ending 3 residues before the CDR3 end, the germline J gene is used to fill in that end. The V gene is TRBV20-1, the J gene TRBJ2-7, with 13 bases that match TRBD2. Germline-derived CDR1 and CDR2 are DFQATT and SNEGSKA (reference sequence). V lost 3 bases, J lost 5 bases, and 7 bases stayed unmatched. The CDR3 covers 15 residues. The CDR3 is CSASPPTSGGDEQYF. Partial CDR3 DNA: TGCAGTGCTAGCCCCCCCACTAGCGGGGGGGACGAG.

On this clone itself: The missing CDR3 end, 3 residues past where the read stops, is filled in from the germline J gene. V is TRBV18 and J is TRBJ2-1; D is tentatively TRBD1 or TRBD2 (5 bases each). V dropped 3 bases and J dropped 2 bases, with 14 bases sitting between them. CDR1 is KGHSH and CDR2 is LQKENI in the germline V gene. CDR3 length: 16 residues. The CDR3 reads CASSPMQGDTYNEQFF. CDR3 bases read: TGTGCCAGCTCACCGATGCAGGGAGACACCTACAATGAG.

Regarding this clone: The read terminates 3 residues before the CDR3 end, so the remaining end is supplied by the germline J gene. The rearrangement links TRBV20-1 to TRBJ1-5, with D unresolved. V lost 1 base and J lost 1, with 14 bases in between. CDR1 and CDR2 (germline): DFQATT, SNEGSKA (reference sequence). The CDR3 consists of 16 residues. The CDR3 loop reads CSARGPPGSSNQPQHF. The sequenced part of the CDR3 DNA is TGCAGTGCTAGAGGACCTCCGGGGTCGAGCAATCAGCCC.

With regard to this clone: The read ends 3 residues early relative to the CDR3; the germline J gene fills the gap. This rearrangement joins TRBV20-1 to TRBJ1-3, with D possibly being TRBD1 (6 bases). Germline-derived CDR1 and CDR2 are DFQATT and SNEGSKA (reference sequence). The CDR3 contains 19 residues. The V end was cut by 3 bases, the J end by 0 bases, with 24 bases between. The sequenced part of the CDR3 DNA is TGCAGTGCTAGGGCTCCCTACGGACAGAAAATTTCCTCTGGAAACACC. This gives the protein CSARAPYGQKISSGNT. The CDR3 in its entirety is CSARAPYGQKISSGNTIYF.

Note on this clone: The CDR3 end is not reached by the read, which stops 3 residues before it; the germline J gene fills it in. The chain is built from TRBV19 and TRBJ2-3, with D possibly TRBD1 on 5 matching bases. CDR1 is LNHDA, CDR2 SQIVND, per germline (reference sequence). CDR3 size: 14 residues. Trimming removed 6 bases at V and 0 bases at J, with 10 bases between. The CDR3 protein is CASRIQGSTDTQYF. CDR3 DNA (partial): TGTGCCAGTAGGATCCAGGGTAGCACAGATACG.

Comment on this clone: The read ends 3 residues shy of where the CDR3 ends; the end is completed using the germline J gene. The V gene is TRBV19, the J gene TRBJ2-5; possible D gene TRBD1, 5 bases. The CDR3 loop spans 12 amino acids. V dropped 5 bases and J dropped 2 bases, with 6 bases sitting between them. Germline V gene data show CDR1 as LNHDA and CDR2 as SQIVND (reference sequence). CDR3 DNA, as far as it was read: TGTGCCAGTAGTCGGACACAAGAGACC. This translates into CASSRTQET. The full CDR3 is CASSRTQETQYF.

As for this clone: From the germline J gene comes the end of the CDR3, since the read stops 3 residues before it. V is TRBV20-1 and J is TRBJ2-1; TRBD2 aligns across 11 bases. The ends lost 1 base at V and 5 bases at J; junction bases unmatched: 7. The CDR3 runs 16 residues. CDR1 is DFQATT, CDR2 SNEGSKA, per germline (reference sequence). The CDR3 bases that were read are TGCAGTGCTAGAGGTATGGGACTAGCGGACAACAATGAG. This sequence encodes CSARGMGLADNNE. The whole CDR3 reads CSARGMGLADNNEQFF.

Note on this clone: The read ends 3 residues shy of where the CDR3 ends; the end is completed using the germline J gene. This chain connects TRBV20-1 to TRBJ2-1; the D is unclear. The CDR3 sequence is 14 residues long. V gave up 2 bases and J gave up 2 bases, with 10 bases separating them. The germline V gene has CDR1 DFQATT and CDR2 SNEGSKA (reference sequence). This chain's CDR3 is CSARSDIPYNEQFF. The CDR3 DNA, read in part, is TGCAGTGCTAGAAGTGACATCCCCTACAATGAG.

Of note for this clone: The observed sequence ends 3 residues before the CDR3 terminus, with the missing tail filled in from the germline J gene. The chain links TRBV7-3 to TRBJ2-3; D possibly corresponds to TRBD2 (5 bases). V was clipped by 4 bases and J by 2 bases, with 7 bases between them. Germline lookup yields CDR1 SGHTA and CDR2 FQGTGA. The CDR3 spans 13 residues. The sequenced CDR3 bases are TGTGCCAGCAGCTCGACTACCACAGATACG. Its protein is CASSSTTTDT. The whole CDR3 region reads CASSSTTTDTQYF.